The subject of this entry is one T cell receptor (beta chain). As yet, its antigen is unknown. This specimen belongs to a study of cytomegalovirus exposure and HLA in healthy donors. Study-wide context: HLA-typed donors were the source of around 85 million unique TCRs held in an early data release.

The primer mix had 60 Vbeta and 13 Jbeta primers. Only in-frame clones appear in the TCRdb table, and some are missing; sequencing was by immunoSEQ multiplex PCR. The table shows some 97,000 clones, with more than 75% occurring only once. Overall study findings and caveats: Reports state that TCR beta sequences accurately predicted most subjects' HLA-A and HLA-B alleles.

Sequenced sample: PBMCs. The sequence derives from a woman between 45 and 60 years old in good health and CMV-seropositive.

The CDR3 here is CASSQGRDTQYF. The CDR3 nucleotides read TGTGCCAGCAGCCAAGGGAGAGATACGCAGTATTTT. This chain connects TRBV16 to TRBJ2-3; maybe TRBD2 (5 bases). Deletions cut 2 bases from V and 5 bases from J, with 5 bases between. The V gene's germline CDR1 is KGHSY and CDR2 FQNENV. This CDR3 has 12 residues.